This TCR beta chain was documented in a study of blood T cells in healthy people across ages. The study's findings and limits: A strong correlation was seen between TCR beta diversity and naive T cell percentage. Any changes in expanded clonotypes were possibly confounded, as donor CMV status remained unknown.

A J-beta primer mix and a sample-barcoded 5' primer were used in a second PCR of about 7 to 12 cycles. Each cDNA molecule was tagged by a template-switch adaptor that had 12 random nucleotides. MiXCR was run by TCRdb on the 5' RACE reads, yielding one entry per CDR3 protein. The sample consists of 650,000 to 1,000,000 distinct CDR3 sequences, 30% to 45% of them appearing once. Only a few counts were recorded for this clonotype. Antigen: not known. The TCR comes from a man aged 18 to 35 in good health. Sequenced sample: blood.

DNA for the CDR3: TGTGCCATCAGTGAGGGGGTGGGGGCCTATGGCTACACCTTC. Its protein product is CAISEGVGAYGYTF. The rearrangement joins TRBV10-3 to TRBJ1-2; D is perhaps TRBD1 (6 bases). The germline V gene encodes CDR1 ENHRY and CDR2 SYGVKD. V was shortened by 2 bases and J by 4 bases, with 11 bases between the two germline ends. This CDR3 has 14 residues.